Following are 27 T cell receptor beta chains from one sample sequenced in a study of shared clonotypes between healthy human individuals. Repertoires were generated with immunoSEQ multiplex PCR, while TCRdb's copy carries only in-frame clones and drops some. The sample lists some 2,400,000 clones; approximately 94% were seen once. Sequencing input: naive CD4+ T cells sorted from blood. The subset: CD45RA+ positively selected. These receptors came from a man younger than 35 in good health.

This chain uses TRBV14 with TRBJ2-3; 12 bases agree with TRBD2. The CDR3 is made up of 21 amino acids. Trimming took 1 base from V and 0 from J; bases not matched to a gene: 14. Per the germline V gene, CDR1 is SGHDN and CDR2 is FVKESK. The CDR3 bases are TGTGCCAGCAGCCAAGCACCGGGACTAGCGGGTATTTTGACTAGCACAGATACGCAGTATTTT. Amino acids: CASSQAPGLAGILTSTDTQYF.

The chain recombines TRBV6-5 with TRBJ1-1, with D possibly being TRBD1 (6 bases). CDR1 and CDR2 from the germline V gene are MNHEY and SVGAGI. V was trimmed by 0 bases and J by 6 bases, leaving 8 bases between them. This CDR3 comprises 13 residues. CDR3 sequence: CASSYSHRAEAFF. CDR3 nucleotides: TGTGCCAGCAGTTACTCGCACAGGGCTGAAGCTTTCTTT.

This rearrangement joins TRBV7-8 to TRBJ1-5; no definite D call. Germline V gene lookup returns CDR1 SGHVS and CDR2 FQNEAQ. Between the trimmed V and J ends, which lost 5 bases and 6 bases, there was a span of 14 bases. The CDR3 loop spans 14 amino acids. As DNA, the CDR3 is TGTGCCAGCAGCGTGGTGGCTGCCGCTCAGCCCCAGCATTTT. It specifies CASSVVAAAQPQHF.

As DNA, the CDR3 is TGTGCCAGCAGTGAGTCCCCAGTTGAACAGAACACTGAAGCTTTCTTT. Its protein is CASSESPVEQNTEAFF. The gene calls are TRBV2 and TRBJ1-1, with D unresolved. The CDR3 is 16 residues long. V dropped 3 bases and J dropped 1 base, with 15 bases sitting between them. The germline V gene encodes CDR1 SNHLY and CDR2 FYNNEI.

The genes are TRBV11-2 and TRBJ1-1; 10 bases align to TRBD1. This CDR3 has 15 residues. Germline values: CDR1 SGHAT, CDR2 FQNNGV. V dropped 3 bases and J dropped 5; count of bases not matched to a gene: 6. Here the CDR3 reads CASSLTGGVRTEAFF. For the CDR3, the DNA is TGTGCCAGCAGCTTGACAGGGGGCGTGCGTACTGAAGCTTTCTTT.

The chain combines TRBV5-6 with TRBJ2-5; maybe TRBD1 (6 bases). Per the germline V gene, CDR1 is SGHDT and CDR2 is YYEEEE. The CDR3 is 15 residues long. Trimming pared 3 bases from V and 5 bases from J, leaving 17 bases between. For the CDR3, the DNA is TGTGCCAGCAGCTCGACACAGGGTTTCCATGAGACCCAGTACTTC. It is translated as CASSSTQGFHETQYF. The entire variable domain, with the rest obtained from reference TRBV5-6 and TRBJ2-5, is as follows: DAGVTQSPTHLIKTRGQQVTLRCSPKSGHDTVSWYQQALGQGPQFIFQYYEEEERQRGNFPDRFSGHQFPNYSSELNVNALLLGDSALYLCASSSTQGFHETQYFGPGTRLLVL.

The V and J genes are TRBV10-3 and TRBJ2-1; D not certain. Trimming shortened V by 4 bases and J by 5 bases, and 3 bases separated the two germline ends. Germline values: CDR1 ENHRY, CDR2 SYGVKD. This CDR3 comprises 11 residues. The CDR3 sequence is CAISVDNEQFF. The CDR3 region has the DNA TGTGCCATCAGTGTGGACAATGAGCAGTTCTTC.

V is TRBV5-1 and J is TRBJ1-5, with TRBD1 matching over 7 bases. The junction had 14 bases not matched to a gene; V was cut back by 1 base and J by 10 bases. This CDR3 contains 16 residues. The germline V gene has CDR1 SGHRS and CDR2 YFSETQ. CDR3 amino acids: CASSLSPDRTISPQHF. CDR3 DNA sequence: TGCGCCAGCAGCTTGTCGCCGGACAGGACCATCAGCCCCCAGCATTTT.

Worth noting for this clone: This CDR3 is also generated by other DNA sequences in the sample. The genes are TRBV5-1 and TRBJ1-5; D ambiguous. CDR1 and CDR2 (germline): SGHRS, YFSETQ. The CDR3 is made up of 13 amino acids. Trimming left V 4 bases short and J 3 bases short, with 8 bases between. The CDR3 nucleotides read TGCGCCAGCAGCCCGGACTCCAATCAGCCCCAGCATTTT. It is translated as CASSPDSNQPQHF.

The rearrangement uses TRBV6-1 and TRBJ1-1; no firm D call. Germline CDR1 and CDR2: MNHNS and SASEGT. Deletions cut 4 bases from V and 5 bases from J, with 11 bases between. The CDR3 has 13 residues. CDR3 in amino acids: CASSVLSGTEAFF. The CDR3 nucleotides are TGTGCCAGCAGTGTTTTGTCCGGAACTGAAGCTTTCTTT.

Concerning this clone itself: The same CDR3 arises from other DNA sequences in this sample as well. V usage is TRBV29-1 and J usage is TRBJ1-5; tentatively, D is TRBD1 (6 bases). V lost 6 bases and J 1 base, leaving 7 bases between the germline ends. Looked up from germline, CDR1 is SQVTM and CDR2 is ANQGSEA. There are 12 residues in the CDR3. In DNA form, the CDR3 reads TGCAGCGTGGGGGCCAGCAATCAGCCCCAGCATTTT. This codes for CSVGASNQPQHF.

The chain couples TRBV10-3 to TRBJ2-3; TRBD2 agrees at 7 bases. The CDR3 spans 14 residues. CDR1 is ENHRY, CDR2 SYGVKD, per germline. Trimming at V came to 3 bases and at J to 4 bases, leaving 4 bases not matched to a gene. CDR3 sequence: CAISDGLDSDTQYF. DNA of the CDR3: TGTGCCATCAGTGATGGACTAGATTCAGATACGCAGTATTTT.

The chain carries TRBV5-5 and TRBJ2-7, with a possible D match to TRBD2 (5 bases). Trimming removed 0 bases at V and 2 bases at J, with 12 bases between. Germline V gene lookup returns CDR1 SGHKS and CDR2 YYEKEE (reference sequence). This CDR3 spans 15 amino acids. As DNA, the CDR3 is TGTGCCAGCAGCTTGGGCGGGTTACTTCCCTACGAGCAGTACTTC. This translates into CASSLGGLLPYEQYF.

This chain links TRBV4-3 with TRBJ1-5; no definite D call. Trimming cost V 0 bases and J 4 bases, with 13 bases left between them. This CDR3 has 16 residues. The germline gives CDR1 LGHNA, CDR2 YSLEER. CDR3 sequence reads: CASSQEVGRSNQPQHF. As DNA, the CDR3 is TGCGCCAGCAGCCAAGAAGTCGGCAGATCAAATCAGCCCCAGCATTTT.

This clone was seen just once. The chain employs TRBV7-8 and TRBJ2-1; 8 bases align to TRBD2. The CDR3 extends over 13 amino acids. Germline V CDR1 and CDR2: SGHVS, FQNEAQ. V shed 5 bases, J shed 7 bases, and the junction held 4 bases outside the gene matches. As DNA, the CDR3 is TGTGCCAGCAGCCCGGGGGGGAGGAATGAGCAGTTCTTC. The encoded protein is CASSPGGRNEQFF.

The chain recombines TRBV25-1 with TRBJ1-2, with a weak D call TRBD1 (5 bases). V lost 2 bases and J 7 bases, leaving 11 bases between the germline ends. Germline-derived CDR1 and CDR2 are MGHDK and SYGVNS. This CDR3 is built from 13 residues. CDR3 DNA: TGTGCCAGCAGTGAAGCAGGGTTGGGTGGCTACACCTTC. This codes for CASSEAGLGGYTF.

The genes are TRBV5-5 and TRBJ1-6; TRBD1 aligns across 8 bases. Trimming at V came to 0 bases and at J to 0 bases, leaving 2 bases not matched to a gene. Germline V gene lookup returns CDR1 SGHKS and CDR2 YYEKEE (reference sequence). The CDR3 extends over 17 amino acids. The CDR3 coding sequence is TGTGCCAGCAGCTTGGGGGACAGGAGCTCCTATAATTCACCCCTCCACTTT. Protein: CASSLGDRSSYNSPLHF. Using reference TRBV5-5 and TRBJ1-6 for the parts outside the CDR3, the full variable domain is DAGVTQSPTHLIKTRGQQVTLRCSPISGHKSVSWYQQVLGQGPQFIFQYYEKEERGRGNFPDRFSARQFPNYSSELNVNALLLGDSALYLCASSLGDRSSYNSPLHFGNGTRLTVT.

This clone has a single count. The CDR3, as DNA: TGTGCCAGCAGCTTAGTCGGAGACAGTAACTATGGCTACACCTTC. Its translation is CASSLVGDSNYGYTF. The chain has TRBV7-2 and TRBJ1-2, with D perhaps matching TRBD1 (5 bases). The CDR3 length is 15 residues. CDR1 is SGHTA and CDR2 is FQGNSA in the germline V gene. V lost 1 base and J 1 base, leaving 10 bases between the germline ends.

This chain joins TRBV15 and TRBJ2-4, with 13 bases identical to TRBD2. Germline V gene sequence: CDR1 LNHNV, CDR2 YYDKDF (reference sequence). The CDR3 runs to 17 residues. V was pared by 0 bases and J by 2 bases, with 1 base of the junction left unmatched. The CDR3 DNA reads as TGTGCCACCAGCAGAGAACTAGCGGGGGGGACCAAAAACATTCAGTACTTC. Translation gives CATSRELAGGTKNIQYF.

The table lists this clone with a few counts. This chain links TRBV5-1 with TRBJ1-3; possibly TRBD1 for D (6 bases). Germline V gene lookup returns CDR1 SGHRS and CDR2 YFSETQ. The CDR3 spans 14 residues. The V end lost 5 bases, the J end lost 3 bases, and 12 bases lay between the germline ends. In DNA form, the CDR3 reads TGCGCCAGCAGTTACGGACAGCATGGAAACACCATATATTTT. Translated, it gives CASSYGQHGNTIYF.

The rearrangement uses TRBV6-5 and TRBJ1-5; no clear D. Between the trimmed V and J ends, which lost 6 bases and 6 bases, there was a span of 18 bases. The length of the CDR3 is 15 residues. Germline lookup yields CDR1 MNHEY and CDR2 SVGAGI. CDR3 DNA sequence: TGTGCCAGCAGCCCCCGCGGTAAAGTTGGTCAGCCCCAGCATTTT. This translates into CASSPRGKVGQPQHF.

V and J are TRBV27 and TRBJ2-6; a weak D match, TRBD2 (6 bases). Germline V lookup: CDR1 MNHEY, CDR2 SMNVEV (reference sequence). The V gene lost 7 bases and the J gene lost 0 bases, with 13 bases spanning the gap. There are 16 residues in the CDR3. The CDR3 coding sequence is TGTGCCAGCACGGGGGTCCCTATCTCTGGGGCCAACGTCCTGACTTTC. This sequence encodes CASTGVPISGANVLTF.

V gene TRBV6-1 combines with J gene TRBJ1-6; D is ambiguous. This CDR3 spans 16 amino acids. Trimming pared 0 bases from V and 10 bases from J, leaving 16 bases between. Germline V gene sequence: CDR1 MNHNS, CDR2 SASEGT. The DNA of the CDR3 is TGTGCCAGCAGTGAAGCGTGGCCAGGTCTGGAATCACCCCTCCACTTT. Its translation is CASSEAWPGLESPLHF.

This chain joins TRBV5-4 and TRBJ2-7; tentatively, D is TRBD2 (5 bases). Germline assignment: CDR1 SGHNT and CDR2 YYREEE (reference sequence). There are 13 residues in the CDR3. Trimming left V 4 bases short and J 7 bases short, with 15 bases between. The CDR3, as DNA: TGTGCCAGCAGCACCGGACTCTTCCAAGAGCAGTACTTC. This gives the protein CASSTGLFQEQYF.

The chain carries TRBV6-5 and TRBJ2-2, with D maybe TRBD2 (6 bases). The CDR3 length is 13 residues. V lost 7 bases to trimming and J lost 3 bases, with 9 bases between them. Per the germline V gene, CDR1 is MNHEY and CDR2 is SVGAGI. The CDR3 sequence is CASKWGDTGELFF. CDR3 coding DNA: TGTGCCAGCAAGTGGGGGGACACCGGGGAGCTGTTTTTT.

The chain has TRBV28 and TRBJ1-5; D remains unclear. The germline V gene has CDR1 MDHEN and CDR2 SYDVKM. V lost 6 bases and J lost 5, with 17 bases in between. This CDR3 has 15 residues. The DNA of the CDR3 is TGTGCCAGCAGGTTGCCAGGTGGCGCCCATCAGCCCCAGCATTTT. It codes for CASRLPGGAHQPQHF.

With respect to this clone: Other DNA sequences in this specimen translate into the identical CDR3. The chain carries TRBV28 and TRBJ2-2, with no clear D. The germline V and J ends were trimmed by 1 base and 5 bases, with 5 bases remaining between them. Germline CDR1 MDHEN, CDR2 SYDVKM. This CDR3 contains 13 residues. The CDR3 DNA sequence: TGTGCCAGCAGTTTATTAGCTACCGGGGAGCTGTTTTTT. Its protein product is CASSLLATGELFF.